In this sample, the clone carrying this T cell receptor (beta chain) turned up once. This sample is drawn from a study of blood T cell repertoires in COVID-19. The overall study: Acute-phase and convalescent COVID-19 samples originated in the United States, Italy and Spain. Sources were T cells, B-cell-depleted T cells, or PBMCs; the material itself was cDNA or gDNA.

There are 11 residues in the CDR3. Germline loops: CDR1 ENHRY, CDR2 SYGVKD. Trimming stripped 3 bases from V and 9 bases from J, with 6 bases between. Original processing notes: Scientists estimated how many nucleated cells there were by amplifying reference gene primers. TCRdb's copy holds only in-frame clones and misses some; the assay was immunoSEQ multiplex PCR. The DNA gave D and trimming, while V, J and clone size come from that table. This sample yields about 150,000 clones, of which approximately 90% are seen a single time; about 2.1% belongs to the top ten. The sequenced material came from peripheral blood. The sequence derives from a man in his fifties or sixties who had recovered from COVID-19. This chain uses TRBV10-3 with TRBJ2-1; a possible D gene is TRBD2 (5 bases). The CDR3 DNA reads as TGTGCCATCAGTGAACTAGGTGAGCAGTTCTTC. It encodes CAISELGEQFF.